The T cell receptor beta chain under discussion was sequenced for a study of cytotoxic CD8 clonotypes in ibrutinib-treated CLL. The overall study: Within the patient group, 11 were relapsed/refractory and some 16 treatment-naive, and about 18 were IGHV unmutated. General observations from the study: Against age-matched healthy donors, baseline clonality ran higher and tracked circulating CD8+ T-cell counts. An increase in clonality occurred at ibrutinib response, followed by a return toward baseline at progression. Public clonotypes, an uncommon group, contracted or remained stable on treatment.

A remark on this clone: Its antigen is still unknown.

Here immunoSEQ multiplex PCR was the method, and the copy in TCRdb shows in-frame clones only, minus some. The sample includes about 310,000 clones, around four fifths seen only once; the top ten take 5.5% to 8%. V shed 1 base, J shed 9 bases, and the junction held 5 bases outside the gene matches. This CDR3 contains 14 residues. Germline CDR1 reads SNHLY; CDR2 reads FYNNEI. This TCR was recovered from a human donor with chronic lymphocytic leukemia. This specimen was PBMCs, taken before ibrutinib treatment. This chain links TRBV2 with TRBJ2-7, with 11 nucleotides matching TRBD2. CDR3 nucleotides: TGTGCCAGCAGTGAAGGGCTAGCGGGAGGAGGGCAGTACTTC. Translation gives CASSEGLAGGGQYF.